Described below is a single T cell receptor (beta chain) sequence and its context. Its target is unknown. No cell sorting was done before RNA was extracted from the tissue. Between August and November 2014, newly diagnosed, chemotherapy-naive lung cancer patients underwent thoracic surgery in China. A modified ARM-PCR protocol with three rounds of nested PCR amplified TCRbeta. TCRdb re-derived calls from the multiplex PCR reads in MiXCR, one entry per CDR3 protein. The repertoire includes over 110,000 distinct CDR3 sequences, 60% to 70% of them detected once, and 18% sits in the top ten. This sample was taken from a study of tumor and adjacent non-tumor tissue in lung cancer. Across the whole study: Patients comprised about a dozen adenocarcinoma, 2 squamous cell carcinoma and 1 small cell lung cancer. On average, productive TCRbeta reads reached roughly 4.2 million per sample.

Looked up from germline, CDR1 is DFQATT and CDR2 is SNEGSKA (reference sequence). Trimming removed 3 bases from V and 5 bases from J; junction bases left unmatched: 5. The CDR3 has 13 amino acids. Findings and caveats of the study: Significantly higher TCR diversity was found in tumor than normal lung.

The source is a man aged 55 to 70 with small cell lung cancer. The sample consisted of lung tumor tissue. The V and J genes are TRBV20-1 and TRBJ2-3, with 7 bases identical to TRBD2. The DNA for the CDR3 is TGCAGTGCTAGCCGCGGGAGAGGAGATACGCAGTATTTT. It codes for CSASRGRGDTQYF.